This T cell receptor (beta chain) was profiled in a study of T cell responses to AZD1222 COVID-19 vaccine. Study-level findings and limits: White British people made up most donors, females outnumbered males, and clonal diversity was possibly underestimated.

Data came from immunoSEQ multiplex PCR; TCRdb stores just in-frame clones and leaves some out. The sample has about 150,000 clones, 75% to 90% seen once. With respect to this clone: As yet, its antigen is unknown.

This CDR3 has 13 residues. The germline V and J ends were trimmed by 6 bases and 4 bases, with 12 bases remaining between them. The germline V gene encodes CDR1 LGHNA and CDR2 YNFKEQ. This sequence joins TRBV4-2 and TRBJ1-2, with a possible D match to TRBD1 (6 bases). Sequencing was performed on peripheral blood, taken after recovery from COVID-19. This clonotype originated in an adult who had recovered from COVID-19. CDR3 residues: CASRQQGVYGYTF. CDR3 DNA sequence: TGTGCCAGCAGACAACAGGGAGTCTATGGCTACACCTTC.